This T cell receptor (beta chain) was found in a study of cytomegalovirus exposure and HLA in healthy donors. Use of 60 Vbeta and 13 Jbeta primers characterized the PCR. Assay used: immunoSEQ multiplex PCR; TCRdb lists only in-frame clones, some missing. The data contain 170,000 or so clones, roughly 80% of them singletons. There are 11 residues in the CDR3. Germline CDR1 DFQATT, CDR2 SNEGSKA (reference sequence). Trimming took 3 bases from V and 11 from J, leaving 13 bases between them. The chain has TRBV20-1 and TRBJ1-1; TRBD1 is a possible D gene (5 bases). Sequences were obtained from PBMCs. This clonotype was obtained from a boy younger than 18 in good health and CMV-seronegative. The CDR3 loop is CSARSGILAFF. The CDR3 DNA reads as TGCAGTGCTAGGTCAGGGATTTTGGCTTTCTTT.